The entry below gives a single T cell receptor (beta chain) sequence along with its context. Its specificity is unknown. At deep level, the assay was performed. Once extracted for a subset, genomic DNA was divided evenly among several immunoSEQ plates. Data came from immunoSEQ multiplex PCR; TCRdb stores just in-frame clones and leaves some out. The table lists about 1 million clones, about 70% of them singletons. The entry originates in a study of shared clonotypes between healthy human individuals. Broader study findings: Non-shared clonotypes were found to have lower generation probabilities than the clonotypes that were shared by all four of the sorted-subset donors.

Trimming left V 4 bases short and J 4 bases short, with 11 bases between. CDR3 length equals 13 residues. Germline V gene data show CDR1 as MNHNS and CDR2 as SASEGT. Input material: memory CD4+ T cells sorted from blood. Subset meaning: CD45RA-negative fraction. This rearrangement joins TRBV6-1 to TRBJ2-7; tentative D call: TRBD1 (6 bases). This sequence was found in a man younger than 35 in good health. The CDR3: CASSVYRVYEQYF. The CDR3 DNA is TGTGCCAGCAGTGTTTACAGGGTATACGAGCAGTACTTC.